The T cell receptor beta chain under discussion was sequenced for a study of chemoradiotherapy in HPV16-positive cancers. The germline gives CDR1 GTSNPN, CDR2 SVGIG (reference sequence). V lost 0 bases, J lost 1 base, and 6 bases lay in between. This CDR3 contains 13 residues. TCRdb's table, derived via immunoSEQ multiplex PCR, lists solely in-frame clones and lacks some. The sample contains about 17,000 clones, roughly 90% of which appear only once. The source was blood, collected from a patient who underwent chemoradiotherapy. V and J are TRBV30 and TRBJ1-1; D remains unclear. This sequence was found in a human donor with HPV-associated anogenital cancer. The CDR3 loop reads CAWSVTRNTEAFF. The CDR3, as DNA: TGTGCCTGGAGTGTCACCAGGAACACTGAAGCTTTCTTT.